This T cell receptor (beta chain) was obtained from a study of blood T cell repertoires in COVID-19. Turning to the study itself: Collection of acute and convalescent COVID-19 samples took place in the United States, Italy and Spain.

In the study's own analysis: Amplification of reference gene primers was used by the study to estimate nucleated cell counts. Measured with immunoSEQ multiplex PCR; TCRdb has only the in-frame clones, and not every one. For V, J and clone size, that table is used; D and trimming come from the DNA. Here the sample spans about 88,000 clones, roughly 88% being singletons. V lost 3 bases and J 8 bases, leaving 17 bases between the germline ends. Germline CDR1 reads SQVTM; CDR2 reads ANQGSEA. This CDR3 is built from 14 residues. Enrolled during active infection, Seattle patients were then followed longitudinally.

The chain is built from TRBV29-1 and TRBJ2-1, with a weak D call TRBD1 (6 bases). Sequencing was performed on peripheral blood. This receptor was obtained from a young man with COVID-19, enrolled during active disease. This chain's CDR3 is CSVDRDTAWHEQFF. CDR3 bases: TGCAGCGTTGACCGGGACACCGCGTGGCATGAGCAGTTCTTC.